These T cell receptor beta chains were read from a single sample in a study of T-cell memory formation after mild COVID-19. TCRdb analysed the 5' RACE reads with MiXCR anew, one entry per CDR3 protein. Of roughly 240,000 distinct CDR3 sequences in the sample, 15% to 20% were seen once. Sequenced: PBMCs or a T cell subset sorted from them (not recorded which). All receptors derive from a man between 18 and 29 years old who had mild COVID-19 (a few samples of this study predate the infection). Cell type and time point are not known. Each CDR3 is given with its conserved first and last residue. Each record gives: CDR3 DNA, CDR3 protein, J gene, clone size, D gene, V gene. A D gene is named only where the DNA matches it firmly. Not all rows give a size; the values are once, few, many and, for expanded clones, a class.

cdr3_nt: TGTGCCAGCAGCCCCGACAGGGAGTACACTGAAGCTTTCTTT
cdr3_aa: CASSPDREYTEAFF
j_call: TRBJ1-1
clone_size: many
d_call: TRBD1
v_call: TRBV6-5

cdr3_nt: TGCGCCAGCGCCCGGGGGAGCTCCGAGACCCAGTACTTC
cdr3_aa: CASARGSSETQYF
j_call: TRBJ2-5
clone_size: few
d_call: NA
v_call: TRBV5-1

cdr3_nt: TGTGCCTGGAGTAATTATCTGGAGCAGTACTTC
cdr3_aa: CAWSNYLEQYF
j_call: TRBJ2-7
clone_size: NA
d_call: NA
v_call: TRBV30

cdr3_nt: TGTGCCAGCAGCTTAGAGCGGGGGACGACGACGCAGTATTTT
cdr3_aa: CASSLERGTTTQYF
j_call: TRBJ2-3
clone_size: few
d_call: TRBD2
v_call: TRBV7-2

cdr3_nt: TGTGCCAGTAGTATAACACCGGACACTGAAGCTTTCTTT
cdr3_aa: CASSITPDTEAFF
j_call: TRBJ1-1
clone_size: NA
d_call: NA
v_call: TRBV19

cdr3_nt: TGTGCCAGCAGTTACGGACGGGCGGCCCAAGAGACCCAGTACTTC
cdr3_aa: CASSYGRAAQETQYF
j_call: TRBJ2-5
clone_size: NA
d_call: NA
v_call: TRBV6-5

cdr3_nt: TGCGCCAGCAGACCGAGTAGCGGGGGGGCCGGGGAGACCCAGTACTTC
cdr3_aa: CASRPSSGGAGETQYF
j_call: TRBJ2-5
clone_size: NA
d_call: TRBD2
v_call: TRBV4-1

cdr3_nt: TGCAGTGCTACCGGCCAGGGGGGTCGGGGAGATACGCAGTATTTT
cdr3_aa: CSATGQGGRGDTQYF
j_call: TRBJ2-3
clone_size: NA
d_call: NA
v_call: TRBV20-1

cdr3_nt: TGCAGTGCTAGAGATCCGGGGGGAGGCCAGTATTTT
cdr3_aa: CSARDPGGGQYF
j_call: TRBJ2-3
clone_size: few
d_call: TRBD2
v_call: TRBV20-1

cdr3_nt: TGTGCCAGCAGCCGGGACTATGCAGATACGCAGTATTTT
cdr3_aa: CASSRDYADTQYF
j_call: TRBJ2-3
clone_size: few
d_call: TRBD2
v_call: TRBV11-2

cdr3_nt: TGTGCCAGCCAACCTAGCGGGGAAGCAGATACGCAGTATTTT
cdr3_aa: CASQPSGEADTQYF
j_call: TRBJ2-3
clone_size: once
d_call: TRBD2
v_call: TRBV12-3/TRBV12-4

cdr3_nt: TGTGCCAGCAGTTTGGGGGGGGATTGGGAGCAGTACTTC
cdr3_aa: CASSLGGDWEQYF
j_call: TRBJ2-7
clone_size: NA
d_call: TRBD2
v_call: TRBV5-4

cdr3_nt: TGCGCCAGCAGCCGGGGGGCGGGTGAGGATACGCAGTATTTT
cdr3_aa: CASSRGAGEDTQYF
j_call: TRBJ2-3
clone_size: NA
d_call: NA
v_call: TRBV4-3

cdr3_nt: TGCGCCATCAGCTCCGGGACTTCCACAGATACGCAGTATTTT
cdr3_aa: CAISSGTSTDTQYF
j_call: TRBJ2-3
clone_size: NA
d_call: NA
v_call: TRBV5-1

cdr3_nt: TGTGCCAGCAGCTTAGAGCCAGATTACACTGAAGCTTTCTTT
cdr3_aa: CASSLEPDYTEAFF
j_call: TRBJ1-1
clone_size: few
d_call: NA
v_call: TRBV11-2

cdr3_nt: TGTAGTGCTAGGCGAGGGAACACCGGGGAGCTGTTTTTT
cdr3_aa: CSARRGNTGELFF
j_call: TRBJ2-2
clone_size: NA
d_call: NA
v_call: TRBV20-1

cdr3_nt: TGCGCCAGCAGCTTGGTCTCAGGGGATGCCTATGGCTACACCTTC
cdr3_aa: CASSLVSGDAYGYTF
j_call: TRBJ1-2
clone_size: NA
d_call: NA
v_call: TRBV5-1

cdr3_nt: TGTGCCAGCAGCTTAGCTGGTCCGACAACCTCTGGAAACACCATATATTTT
cdr3_aa: CASSLAGPTTSGNTIYF
j_call: TRBJ1-3
clone_size: NA
d_call: NA
v_call: TRBV7-2

cdr3_nt: TGTGCCAGCAGGGGCTCTGGGGCCAACGTCCTGACTTTC
cdr3_aa: CASRGSGANVLTF
j_call: TRBJ2-6
clone_size: few
d_call: NA
v_call: TRBV9

cdr3_nt: TGCGCCAGCAGCCAGGCACAGGGGGCTACCCGCTCACCCCTCCACTTT
cdr3_aa: CASSQAQGATRSPLHF
j_call: TRBJ1-6
clone_size: few
d_call: TRBD1
v_call: TRBV4-1

cdr3_nt: TGTGCCTGGAGTGGGCAGGAGGGCACTGAAGCTTTCTTT
cdr3_aa: CAWSGQEGTEAFF
j_call: TRBJ1-1
clone_size: few
d_call: NA
v_call: TRBV30

cdr3_nt: TGTGCCAGCAGTCCGCGGACAGGACCTACCGGGGAGCTGTTTTTT
cdr3_aa: CASSPRTGPTGELFF
j_call: TRBJ2-2
clone_size: NA
d_call: TRBD1
v_call: TRBV2

cdr3_nt: TGTGCCAGCCAAAGCCCGGAGGTGACAGGGGGTGGGGAGACCCAGTACTTC
cdr3_aa: CASQSPEVTGGGETQYF
j_call: TRBJ2-5
clone_size: many
d_call: TRBD1
v_call: TRBV28

cdr3_nt: TGTGCCAGCAGTTACGGGAAAGACTATGGCTACACCTTC
cdr3_aa: CASSYGKDYGYTF
j_call: TRBJ1-2
clone_size: NA
d_call: NA
v_call: TRBV6-2/TRBV6-3

cdr3_nt: TGCGCCAGCAGCTCAGGGGGGACAGGGGCAACTGAAGCTTTCTTT
cdr3_aa: CASSSGGTGATEAFF
j_call: TRBJ1-1
clone_size: NA
d_call: TRBD1
v_call: TRBV5-1

cdr3_nt: TGCGCCAGCAGCCAAGATGGGGCGGGCAGCACAGATACGCAGTATTTT
cdr3_aa: CASSQDGAGSTDTQYF
j_call: TRBJ2-3
clone_size: few
d_call: NA
v_call: TRBV4-3

cdr3_nt: TGTGCCAGCAGCTTAATAGCGGGGGGGCAAGAGACCCAGTACTTC
cdr3_aa: CASSLIAGGQETQYF
j_call: TRBJ2-5
clone_size: few
d_call: TRBD2
v_call: TRBV7-3

cdr3_nt: TGTGCCAGCAGTCCACCCGGCGGGGGCGCAGATACGCAGTATTTT
cdr3_aa: CASSPPGGGADTQYF
j_call: TRBJ2-3
clone_size: NA
d_call: NA
v_call: TRBV28